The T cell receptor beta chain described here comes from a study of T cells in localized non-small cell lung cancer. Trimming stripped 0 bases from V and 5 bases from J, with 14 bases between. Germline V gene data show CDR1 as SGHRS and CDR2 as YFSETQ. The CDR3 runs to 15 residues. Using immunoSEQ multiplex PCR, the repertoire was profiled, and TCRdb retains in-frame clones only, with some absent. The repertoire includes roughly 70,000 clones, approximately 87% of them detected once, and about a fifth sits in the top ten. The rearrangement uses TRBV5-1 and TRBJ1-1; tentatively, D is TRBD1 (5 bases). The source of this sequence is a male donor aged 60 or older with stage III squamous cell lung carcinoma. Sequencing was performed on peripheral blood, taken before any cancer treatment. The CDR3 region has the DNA TGCGCCAGCAGCTTGGGACAGTCATTGGGGACTGAAGCTTTCTTT. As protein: CASSLGQSLGTEAFF.